The T cell receptor beta chain described here comes from a study of technical replicates of blood from several donors. TCRdb's table, derived via immunoSEQ multiplex PCR, lists solely in-frame clones and lacks some. The sample consists of about 69,000 clones, around nine tenths of them appearing once. The TCR was taken from a human donor in good health. Some clones in this sample may be carry-over from other donors' samples. The sample taken for sequencing was PBMCs.

The CDR3 DNA sequence: TGTGCCAGTACTCAACAGGGAGAGGGAACACCCCTCCACTTT. Translating gives CASTQQGEGTPLHF. The chain carries TRBV2 and TRBJ1-6; D possibly corresponds to TRBD1 (6 bases). V was pared by 9 bases and J by 11 bases, with 20 bases between. Germline V gene sequence: CDR1 SNHLY, CDR2 FYNNEI. This CDR3 is 14 amino acids long.